This TCR beta chain was retrieved from a study of T cell repertoires in cytomegalovirus infection. Study-level background: Evidence of both CMV infection and a matching HLA type came from public TCR beta signatures.

TCRdb recomputed calls from the reads with MiXCR, one row per CDR3 protein. This sample has around 99,000 distinct CDR3 sequences, with 29% found just once. The CDR3 sequence is 15 residues long. The germline V gene has CDR1 SGHVS and CDR2 FNYEAQ. V lost 1 base, J lost 6 bases, and 4 bases stayed unmatched. This clonotype was counted ten times or more. Its antigen is currently unknown. Study-level findings and limits: There were HLA-C-restricted CMV-specific TCR beta clonotypes dominating the ex vivo response.

This clonotype was sampled from a human donor in good health (CMV status not recorded). Some clones in this sample may be carry-over from other donors' samples. This chain links TRBV7-6 with TRBJ2-2; TRBD2 agrees at 8 bases. The sequencing used CD8+ T cells from cultured PBMCs, collected from culture after CMV antigen stimulation. CDR3 coding DNA: TGTGCCAGCAGCTTAGGGGGACTAGGGTCCGGGGAGCTGTTTTTT. Encoded protein: CASSLGGLGSGELFF. The full variable domain, its missing parts supplied by reference TRBV7-6 and TRBJ2-2, is GAGVSQSPRYKVTKRGQDVALRCDPISGHVSLYWYRQALGQGPEFLTYFNYEAQQDKSGLPNDRFSAERPEGSISTLTIQRTEQRDSAMYRCASSLGGLGSGELFFGEGSRLTVL.